This T cell receptor (beta chain) comes out of a study of a mutant IDH1 vaccine in newly diagnosed glioma. On the study more broadly: During weeks 1, 3, 5, 7, 11, 15, 19 and 23, patients received eight vaccinations. Vaccines were begun 4-6 weeks after radiotherapy alone, or with temozolomide cycles. Former treatment meant radiotherapy, temozolomide, or both; the majority had gotten both.

Time point denoted: week 5, during vaccination. Vaccinated patients received 300 ug of mutant IDH1 20-mer peptide per dose, with topical imiquimod. Donors harbored newly found WHO grade 3 or 4 IDH1-mutant, ATRX-lost astrocytomas. The method was immunoSEQ multiplex PCR; TCRdb's version includes in-frame clones alone and lacks a portion of them. The table includes around 46,000 clones, roughly 73% detected once. Concerning this clone: The antigen is undetermined.

The junction had 6 bases not matched to a gene; V was cut back by 6 bases and J by 8 bases. CDR3 length: 14 amino acids. Germline V gene data show CDR1 as ENHRY and CDR2 as SYGVKD. This rearrangement joins TRBV10-3 to TRBJ1-4, with 10 bases lining up with TRBD1. The TCR sequence derives from a man aged 50 or older with glioma. The specimen comprised PBMCs, sampled from a glioma patient whose treatment included an IDH1 peptide vaccine. The CDR3 region is CAIRAGTGDEKLFF. The CDR3 DNA is TGTGCCATCAGAGCCGGGACAGGGGACGAAAAACTGTTTTTT.